This T cell receptor (beta chain) was profiled in a study of OX40 agonist ivuxolimab in advanced cancers. V lost 3 bases and J lost 3, with 8 bases in between. The CDR3 contains 13 residues. Germline V CDR1 and CDR2: MGHRA, YSYEKL. Sequencing was performed with immunoSEQ multiplex PCR; in TCRdb, only in-frame clones are kept and a portion is missing. The table lists just over 35,000 clones, under 85% of them singletons. The chain combines TRBV4-1 with TRBJ1-2, with a tentative D call TRBD1 (5 bases). The sample here was CD4+ or CD8+ T cells sorted from blood, taken in a trial of the OX40 agonist ivuxolimab. This TCR was recovered from an adult with an advanced solid tumor such as melanoma, head and neck, liver or kidney cancer. The CDR3 bases are TGCGCCAGCAGCCATACAGGCCACTATGGCTACACCTTC. Translating gives CASSHTGHYGYTF.